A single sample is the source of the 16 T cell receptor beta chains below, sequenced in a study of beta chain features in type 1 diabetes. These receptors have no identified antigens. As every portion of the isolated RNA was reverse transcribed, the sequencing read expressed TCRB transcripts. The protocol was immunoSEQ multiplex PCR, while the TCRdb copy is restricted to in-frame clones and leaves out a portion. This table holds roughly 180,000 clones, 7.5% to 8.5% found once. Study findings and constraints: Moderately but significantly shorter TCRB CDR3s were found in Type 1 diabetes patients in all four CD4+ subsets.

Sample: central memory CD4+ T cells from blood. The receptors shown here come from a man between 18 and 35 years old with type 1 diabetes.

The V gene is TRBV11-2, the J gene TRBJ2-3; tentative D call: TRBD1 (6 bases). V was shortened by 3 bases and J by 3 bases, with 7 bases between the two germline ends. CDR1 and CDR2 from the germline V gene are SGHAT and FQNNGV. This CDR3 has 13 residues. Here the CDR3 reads CASSFRGTDTQYF. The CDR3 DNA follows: TGTGCCAGCAGCTTCAGGGGAACAGATACGCAGTATTTT. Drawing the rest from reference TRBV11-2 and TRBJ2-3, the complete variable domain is EAGVAQSPRYKIIEKRQSVAFWCNPISGHATLYWYQQILGQGPKLLIQFQNNGVVDDSQLPKDRFSAERLKGVDSTLKIQPAKLEDSAVYLCASSFRGTDTQYFGPGTRLTVL.

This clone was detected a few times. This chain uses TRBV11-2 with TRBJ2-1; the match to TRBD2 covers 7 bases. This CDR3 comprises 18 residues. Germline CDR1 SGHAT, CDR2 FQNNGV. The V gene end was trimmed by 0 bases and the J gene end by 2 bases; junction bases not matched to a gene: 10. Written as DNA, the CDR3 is TGTGCCAGCAGCTTAGATCCCCCTGCGGGGGTTACCTACAATGAGCAGTTCTTC. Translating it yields CASSLDPPAGVTYNEQFF.

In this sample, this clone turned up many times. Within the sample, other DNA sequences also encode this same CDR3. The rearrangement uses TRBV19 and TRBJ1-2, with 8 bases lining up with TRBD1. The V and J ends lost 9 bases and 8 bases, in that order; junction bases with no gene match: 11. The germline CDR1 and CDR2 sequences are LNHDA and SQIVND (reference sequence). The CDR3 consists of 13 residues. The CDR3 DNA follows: TGTGCCAGCTCGCCGGACAGGGTGGACGGCTACACCTTC. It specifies CASSPDRVDGYTF.

CDR3: CSVGGTSGGGTQYF. CDR3 in DNA: TGCAGCGTCGGCGGGACTAGCGGAGGGGGGACCCAGTACTTC. The gene calls are TRBV29-1 and TRBJ2-5; 11 bases match TRBD2. Germline-derived CDR1 and CDR2 are SQVTM and ANQGSEA. Trimming at V came to 6 bases and at J to 7 bases, leaving 10 bases not matched to a gene. The CDR3 has 14 amino acids.

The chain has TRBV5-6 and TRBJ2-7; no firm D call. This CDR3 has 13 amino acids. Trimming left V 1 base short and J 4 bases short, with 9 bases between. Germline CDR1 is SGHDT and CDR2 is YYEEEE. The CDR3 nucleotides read TGTGCCAGCAGCTTGCTCAAGGAGTACGAGCAGTACTTC. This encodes CASSLLKEYEQYF. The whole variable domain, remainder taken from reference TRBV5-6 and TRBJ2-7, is DAGVTQSPTHLIKTRGQQVTLRCSPKSGHDTVSWYQQALGQGPQFIFQYYEEEERQRGNFPDRFSGHQFPNYSSELNVNALLLGDSALYLCASSLLKEYEQYFGPGTRLTVT.

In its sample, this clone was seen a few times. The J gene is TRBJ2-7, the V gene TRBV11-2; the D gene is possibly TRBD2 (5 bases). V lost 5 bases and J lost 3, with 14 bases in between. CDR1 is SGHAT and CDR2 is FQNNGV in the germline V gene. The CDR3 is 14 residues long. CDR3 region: CASSQRPGSYEQYF. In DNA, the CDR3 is TGTGCCAGCAGCCAACGTCCGGGGAGCTACGAGCAGTACTTC.

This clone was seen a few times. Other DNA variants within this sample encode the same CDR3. In DNA, the CDR3 is TGTGCCAGCAGGAGGGAGAATGAAAAACTGTTTTTT. Residues: CASRRENEKLFF. J is TRBJ1-4 and V is TRBV7-9; no clear D gene. The germline V gene encodes CDR1 SEHNR and CDR2 FQNEAQ (reference sequence). The CDR3 covers 12 residues. V gave up 6 bases and J gave up 5 bases, with 7 bases separating them.

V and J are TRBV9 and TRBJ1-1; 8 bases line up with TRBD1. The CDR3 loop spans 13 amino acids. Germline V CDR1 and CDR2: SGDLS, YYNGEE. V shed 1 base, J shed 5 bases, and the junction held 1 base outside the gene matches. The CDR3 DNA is TGTGCCAGCAGCGTACAGGGGGCTACTGAAGCTTTCTTT. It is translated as CASSVQGATEAFF.

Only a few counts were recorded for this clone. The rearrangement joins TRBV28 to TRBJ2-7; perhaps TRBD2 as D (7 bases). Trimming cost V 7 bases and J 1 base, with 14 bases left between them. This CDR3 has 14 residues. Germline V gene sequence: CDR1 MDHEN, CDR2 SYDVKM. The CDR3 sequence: CASNTEGGSYEQYF. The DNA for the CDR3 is TGTGCCAGCAATACCGAGGGGGGGTCCTACGAGCAGTACTTC.

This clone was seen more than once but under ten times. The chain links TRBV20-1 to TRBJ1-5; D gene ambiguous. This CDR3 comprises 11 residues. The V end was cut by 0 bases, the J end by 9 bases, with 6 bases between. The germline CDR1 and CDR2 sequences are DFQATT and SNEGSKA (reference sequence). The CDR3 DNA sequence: TGCAGTGCTAGAGATTCCGGGCCCCAGCATTTT. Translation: CSARDSGPQHF.

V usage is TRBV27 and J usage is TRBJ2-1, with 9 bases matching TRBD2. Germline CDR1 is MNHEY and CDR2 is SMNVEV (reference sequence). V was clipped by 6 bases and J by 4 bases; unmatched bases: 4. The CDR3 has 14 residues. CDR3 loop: CASRTSGNYNEQFF. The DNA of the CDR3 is TGTGCCAGCAGGACTAGCGGTAATTACAATGAGCAGTTCTTC.

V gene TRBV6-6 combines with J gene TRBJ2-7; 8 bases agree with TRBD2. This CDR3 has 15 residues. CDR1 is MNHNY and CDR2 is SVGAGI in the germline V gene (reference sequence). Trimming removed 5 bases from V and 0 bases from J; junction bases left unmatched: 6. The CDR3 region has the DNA TGTGCCAGCAGTCGACCGAGCGGGAGCTCCTACGAGCAGTACTTC. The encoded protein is CASSRPSGSSYEQYF.

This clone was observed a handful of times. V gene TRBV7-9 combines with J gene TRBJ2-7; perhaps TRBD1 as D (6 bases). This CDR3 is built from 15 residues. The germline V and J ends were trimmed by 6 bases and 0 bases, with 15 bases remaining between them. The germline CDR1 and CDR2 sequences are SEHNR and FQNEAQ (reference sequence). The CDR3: CASSSGTMSSYEQYF. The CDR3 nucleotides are TGTGCCAGCAGTTCCGGGACAATGAGCTCCTACGAGCAGTACTTC.

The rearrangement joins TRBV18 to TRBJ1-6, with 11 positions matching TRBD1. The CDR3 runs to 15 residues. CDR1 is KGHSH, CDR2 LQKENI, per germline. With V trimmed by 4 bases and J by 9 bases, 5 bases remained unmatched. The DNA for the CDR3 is TGTGCCAGCTCACAGGACAGGGGGCTAGGTTCACCCCTCCACTTT. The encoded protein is CASSQDRGLGSPLHF. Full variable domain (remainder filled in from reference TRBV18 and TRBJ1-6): NAGVMQNPRHLVRRRGQEARLRCSPMKGHSHVYWYRQLPEEGLKFMVYLQKENIIDESGMPKERFSAEFPKEGPSILRIQQVVRGDSAAYFCASSQDRGLGSPLHFGNGTRLTVT.

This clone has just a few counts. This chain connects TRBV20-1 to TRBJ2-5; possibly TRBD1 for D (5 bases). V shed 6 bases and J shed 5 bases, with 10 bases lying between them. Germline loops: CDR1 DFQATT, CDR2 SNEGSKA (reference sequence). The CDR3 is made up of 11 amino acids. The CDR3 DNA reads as TGCAGTGCCCAGGGTCTTGAGACCCAGTACTTC. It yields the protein CSAQGLETQYF.

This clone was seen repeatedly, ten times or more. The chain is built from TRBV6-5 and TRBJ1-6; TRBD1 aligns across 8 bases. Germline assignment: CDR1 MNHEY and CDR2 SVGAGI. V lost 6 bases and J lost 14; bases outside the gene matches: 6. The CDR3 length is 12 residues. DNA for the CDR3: TGTGCCAGCAGGGGACAGGAAGGGTCCCTCCACTTT. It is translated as CASRGQEGSLHF.